These 27 T cell receptor beta chains were all obtained from the same sample, sequenced in a study of OX40 agonist ivuxolimab in advanced cancers. Sequencing was performed with immunoSEQ multiplex PCR; in TCRdb, only in-frame clones are kept and a portion is missing. The data show about 75,000 clones, roughly 88% seen once. The sample here was CD4+ or CD8+ T cells sorted from blood, taken in a trial of the OX40 agonist ivuxolimab. These receptors all stem from an adult with an advanced solid tumor such as melanoma, head and neck, liver or kidney cancer.

This clone was seen a single time. V usage is TRBV5-1 and J usage is TRBJ2-6; no reliable D call. Germline-derived CDR1 and CDR2 are SGHRS and YFSETQ. With 1 base removed from V and 3 bases from J, the gap between germline ends came to 11 bases. The CDR3 spans 16 residues. CDR3 region: CASSLSLSFGANVLTF. As DNA, the CDR3 is TGCGCCAGCAGCTTGAGCTTGAGCTTTGGGGCCAACGTCCTGACTTTC.

This sequence joins TRBV30 and TRBJ1-5; D ambiguous. V was clipped by 5 bases and J by 4 bases, with 9 bases between them. The CDR3 runs to 12 residues. Germline-derived CDR1 and CDR2 are GTSNPN and SVGIG (reference sequence). Written as DNA, the CDR3 is TGTGCCTGGGCGCGGCGAAATCAGCCCCAGCATTTT. Its translation: CAWARRNQPQHF. Based on the CDR3 plus reference TRBV30 and TRBJ1-5, the full variable domain is SQTIHQWPATLVQPVGSPLSLECTVEGTSNPNLYWYRQAAGRGLQLLFYSVGIGQISSEVPQNLSASRPQDRQFILSSKKLLLSDSGFYLCAWARRNQPQHFGDGTRLSIL.

The rearrangement joins TRBV7-3 to TRBJ2-7; D possibly corresponds to TRBD2 (5 bases). Germline V lookup: CDR1 SGHTA, CDR2 FQGTGA. Trimming removed 5 bases from V and 7 bases from J, with 15 bases in between. The CDR3 loop spans 13 amino acids. The CDR3 spells CASSPRPGGEQYF. CDR3 in DNA: TGTGCCAGCAGCCCCCGGCCCGGCGGGGAGCAGTACTTC.

The J gene is TRBJ2-7, the V gene TRBV2; D may be TRBD2 (7 bases). V lost 7 bases to trimming and J lost 6 bases, with 16 bases between them. The CDR3 sequence is 13 residues long. Per the germline V gene, CDR1 is SNHLY and CDR2 is FYNNEI. In DNA, the CDR3 is TGTGCCAGCAACCGCGGGGGCAAGGTCGAGCAGTACTTC. As protein: CASNRGGKVEQYF.

The V gene is TRBV7-2, the J gene TRBJ2-5; D may be TRBD2 (6 bases). Germline V lookup: CDR1 SGHTA, CDR2 FQGNSA. Trimming stripped 5 bases from V and 5 bases from J, with 15 bases between. This CDR3 has 14 amino acids. CDR3 amino acids: CASSRGGVHETQYF. The CDR3 region has the DNA TGTGCCAGCAGCAGAGGCGGGGTTCACGAGACCCAGTACTTC.

The rearrangement links TRBV9 to TRBJ2-2; D unclear. This CDR3 spans 15 amino acids. The germline V gene encodes CDR1 SGDLS and CDR2 YYNGEE. Trimming left V 0 bases short and J 3 bases short, with 9 bases between. The CDR3 region is CASSVAGRDTGELFF. CDR3 coding DNA: TGTGCCAGCAGCGTAGCAGGCCGCGACACCGGGGAGCTGTTTTTT.

A single count supports this clone. The J gene is TRBJ1-5, the V gene TRBV5-6; D is ambiguous. The V gene lost 4 bases and the J gene lost 3 bases, with 11 bases spanning the gap. Per the germline V gene, CDR1 is SGHDT and CDR2 is YYEEEE. The CDR3 runs 14 residues. The DNA for the CDR3 is TGTGCCAGCAGCACCCAGGACTTCAATCAGCCCCAGCATTTT. Translating it yields CASSTQDFNQPQHF.

The chain recombines TRBV4-2 with TRBJ1-5; D might be TRBD1 (5 bases). CDR1 LGHNA and CDR2 YNFKEQ come from the germline V gene. The CDR3 runs to 15 residues. V lost 0 bases to trimming and J lost 7 bases, with 13 bases between them. The DNA for the CDR3 is TGTGCCAGCAGCCAAGATAGAGGGGTTGGACAGCCCCAGCATTTT. This encodes CASSQDRGVGQPQHF.

The V and J genes are TRBV18 and TRBJ1-1; D call uncertain. The V gene's germline CDR1 is KGHSH and CDR2 LQKENI. The CDR3 extends over 12 amino acids. V gave up 3 bases and J gave up 6 bases, with 8 bases separating them. The CDR3 coding sequence is TGTGCCAGCTCACCTTACACGGCTGAAGCTTTCTTT. Translation: CASSPYTAEAFF. The variable domain in full, completed from reference TRBV18 and TRBJ1-1, reads NAGVMQNPRHLVRRRGQEARLRCSPMKGHSHVYWYRQLPEEGLKFMVYLQKENIIDESGMPKERFSAEFPKEGPSILRIQQVVRGDSAAYFCASSPYTAEAFFGQGTRLTVV.

The chain recombines TRBV5-8 with TRBJ2-7; TRBD2 matches at 9 bases. The CDR3 length is 16 residues. CDR1 and CDR2 from the germline V gene are SGHTS and YDEGEE. After removal of 0 bases from V and 7 bases from J, the junction contained 11 bases not matched to a gene. The DNA of the CDR3 is TGTGCCAGCAGCTTGGCCTTGACTAGCGGATCTGGAGAGCAGTACTTC. Translation gives CASSLALTSGSGEQYF.

This chain uses TRBV6-8 with TRBJ2-3, with TRBD2 identical over 8 bases. V lost 5 bases to trimming and J lost 0 bases; unmatched junction nucleotides: 4. CDR1 and CDR2 from the germline V gene are MNHGY and SAAAGT. The CDR3 contains 15 residues. CDR3 sequence: CASSVQRGSTDTQYF. For the CDR3, the DNA is TGTGCCAGCAGTGTACAGCGGGGGAGCACAGATACGCAGTATTTT.

This sequence joins TRBV27 and TRBJ1-5; D is uncertain. The V gene lost 3 bases and the J gene lost 0 bases, with 9 bases spanning the gap. The CDR3 totals 15 residues. CDR1 and CDR2 from the germline V gene are MNHEY and SMNVEV (reference sequence). In DNA, the CDR3 is TGTGCCAGCAGTTTGCGCGTAGATAGCAATCAGCCCCAGCATTTT. Amino acid sequence: CASSLRVDSNQPQHF.

The chain is built from TRBV6-1 and TRBJ1-1, with a possible D match to TRBD1 (6 bases). V shed 2 bases and J shed 0 bases, with 10 bases lying between them. This CDR3 has 15 residues. CDR1 and CDR2 from the germline V gene are MNHNS and SASEGT. The chain's CDR3 is CASSEQGLMNTEAFF. The DNA for the CDR3 is TGTGCCAGCAGTGAACAGGGGTTAATGAACACTGAAGCTTTCTTT.

CDR3 protein: CASSIVGAGGAQHF. The CDR3 DNA is TGTGCCAGTAGTATAGTAGGAGCGGGGGGGGCCCAGCATTTT. This chain uses TRBV19 with TRBJ1-5, with a possible D match to TRBD1 (5 bases). Germline values: CDR1 LNHDA, CDR2 SQIVND (reference sequence). Trimming took off 1 base at V and 11 bases at J, with 15 bases between the two ends. The length of the CDR3 is 14 residues.

This clone was recorded once. This chain uses TRBV6-1 with TRBJ1-5, with D perhaps TRBD1 (5 bases). Germline CDR1 is MNHNS and CDR2 is SASEGT. The CDR3 is made up of 14 amino acids. The V end lost 8 bases, the J end lost 9 bases, and 20 bases lay between the germline ends. The CDR3 protein is CASRDGTSVGPQHF. CDR3 DNA: TGTGCCAGCCGAGACGGGACTAGCGTCGGGCCCCAGCATTTT.

V and J are TRBV7-3 and TRBJ2-1; TRBD1 might be the D (5 bases). With 0 bases removed from V and 6 bases from J, the gap between germline ends came to 15 bases. CDR1 SGHTA and CDR2 FQGTGA come from the germline V gene. The CDR3 is 16 amino acids. CDR3 in amino acids: CASSLTKGSNFNEQFF. The CDR3 DNA sequence: TGTGCCAGCAGCTTAACCAAGGGGTCCAACTTCAATGAGCAGTTCTTC.

CDR3 protein: CASSLAYEQYF. The CDR3 nucleotides are TGTGCCAGCAGCTTAGCCTACGAGCAGTACTTC. The V call is TRBV11-3, the J call TRBJ2-7; D gene ambiguous. This CDR3 contains 11 residues. Germline V gene lookup returns CDR1 SGHNT and CDR2 YENEEA. The ends were cut back, 1 base at V and 2 bases at J, with 0 bases in the middle.

The chain couples TRBV5-4 to TRBJ2-3; D possibly matches TRBD1 or TRBD2 (5 bases each). CDR3 length: 16 residues. Germline V gene data show CDR1 as SGHNT and CDR2 as YYREEE (reference sequence). Trimming shortened V by 4 bases and J by 2 bases, and 17 bases separated the two germline ends. CDR3 sequence (DNA): TGTGCCAGCAGCCAGCCTCGGCGAGGGGTCACAGATACGCAGTATTTT. It encodes CASSQPRRGVTDTQYF.

Here the CDR3 DNA reads TGTGCTAGTGGCCCCCCGGGGTCCAGCCAAGAGACCCAGTACTTC. Amino acid sequence: CASGPPGSSQETQYF. V and J are TRBV12-5 and TRBJ2-5; a possible D gene is TRBD2 (5 bases). Germline V gene sequence: CDR1 LGHNT, CDR2 FRNRAP. Trimming took 6 bases from V and 1 from J, leaving 15 bases between them. This CDR3 is built from 15 residues.

The V gene is TRBV5-4, the J gene TRBJ1-5; 8 nucleotides line up with TRBD1. V lost 4 bases and J lost 3; bases outside the gene matches: 3. The CDR3 is made up of 14 amino acids. Germline-derived CDR1 and CDR2 are SGHNT and YYREEE (reference sequence). CDR3 in DNA: TGTGCCAGCAGCCCAGGGGGCCCCAATCAGCCCCAGCATTTT. Translated: CASSPGGPNQPQHF.

The chain has TRBV29-1 and TRBJ1-4; D is unresolved. V shed 2 bases and J shed 7 bases, with 14 bases lying between them. CDR1 and CDR2 (germline): SQVTM, ANQGSEA. CDR3 size: 14 residues. The CDR3 sequence is CSVELVPFPEKLFF. Here the CDR3 DNA reads TGCAGCGTTGAACTGGTACCCTTCCCTGAAAAACTGTTTTTT.

This clone was found once. This chain connects TRBV4-2 to TRBJ1-4, with 7 positions matching TRBD1. After removal of 3 bases from V and 8 bases from J, the junction contained 9 bases not matched to a gene. This CDR3 has 15 amino acids. The germline V gene encodes CDR1 LGHNA and CDR2 YNFKEQ. The CDR3 protein is CASSHADRDEEKLFF. The DNA of the CDR3 is TGTGCCAGCAGCCATGCCGACAGGGATGAAGAAAAACTGTTTTTT.

The chain couples TRBV30 to TRBJ2-7; tentative D call: TRBD2 (5 bases). This CDR3 comprises 12 residues. Germline loops: CDR1 GTSNPN, CDR2 SVGIG (reference sequence). The V end lost 6 bases, the J end lost 6 bases, and 15 bases lay between the germline ends. This CDR3 reads CACDPGEIEQYF. The CDR3 nucleotides are TGTGCCTGCGACCCCGGGGAAATCGAGCAGTACTTC.

This rearrangement joins TRBV5-1 to TRBJ2-7; D is unresolved. This CDR3 contains 15 residues. Germline V CDR1 and CDR2: SGHRS, YFSETQ. With 0 bases removed from V and 4 bases from J, the gap between germline ends came to 14 bases. CDR3: CASSLEGQGFYEQYF. The CDR3 DNA reads TGCGCCAGCAGCTTGGAGGGTCAAGGATTTTACGAGCAGTACTTC. The full variable domain, with the rest looked up from reference TRBV5-1 and TRBJ2-7, is KAGVTQTPRYLIKTRGQQVTLSCSPISGHRSVSWYQQTPGQGLQFLFEYFSETQRNKGNFPGRFSGRQFSNSRSEMNVSTLELGDSALYLCASSLEGQGFYEQYFGPGTRLTVT.

The gene calls are TRBV29-1 and TRBJ2-3; D unresolved. Per germline, CDR1 SQVTM and CDR2 ANQGSEA. The CDR3 consists of 10 residues. Trimming took off 6 bases at V and 2 bases at J, with 3 bases between the two ends. DNA for the CDR3: TGCAGCGTCTCCACAGATACGCAGTATTTT. Amino acid sequence: CSVSTDTQYF.

The chain couples TRBV7-2 to TRBJ1-3; the D is unclear. Germline V gene lookup returns CDR1 SGHTA and CDR2 FQGNSA. This CDR3 has 14 amino acids. V lost 1 base and J lost 1, with 5 bases in between. CDR3: CASSLGDSGNTIYF. Here the CDR3 DNA reads TGTGCCAGCAGCTTAGGGGATTCTGGAAACACCATATATTTT.

The chain uses TRBV5-5 and TRBJ2-1; D is perhaps TRBD1 (5 bases). Trimming stripped 0 bases from V and 7 bases from J, with 14 bases between. The germline V gene has CDR1 SGHKS and CDR2 YYEKEE (reference sequence). The CDR3 totals 15 residues. This CDR3 reads CASSLGTPPENEQFF. CDR3 nucleotides: TGTGCCAGCAGCTTGGGGACACCCCCGGAGAATGAGCAGTTCTTC.